These T cell receptor beta chains were read from a single sample in a study of blood T cell repertoires in COVID-19. Clones were sequenced by immunoSEQ multiplex PCR, and TCRdb holds only the in-frame ones, with some missing. Of 180,000 or so clones listed, around 84% are singletons. Material: peripheral blood. Source of these receptors: a woman in her seventies with COVID-19, enrolled during active disease. The CDR3 runs from the conserved cysteine through the conserved F or W. A D gene is named only where the DNA matches it firmly. Not every row has a clone size; where given, it reads once, few, many or a size class.

v_gene	abundance	d_gene	j_gene	CDR3nt	CDR3aa
TRBV28	few	TRBD1	TRBJ2-5	TGTGCCAGCTCCCCCCTCGCAGGGGGCTGGGATGAGACCCAGTACTTC	CASSPLAGGWDETQYF
TRBV20-1	NA	TRBD1	TRBJ1-5	TGCAGTGCTAGTAATAGGGACAGGCAGGATCAGCCCCAGCATTTT	CSASNRDRQDQPQHF
TRBV11-2	NA	NA	TRBJ2-3	TGTGCCAGCAGCTTAAACGAAGCGGGAGATACGCAGTATTTT	CASSLNEAGDTQYF
TRBV30	NA	TRBD1	TRBJ1-2	TGTGCCTGGAGGCCGGGACAGGGCTATGGCTACACCTTC	CAWRPGQGYGYTF
TRBV19	NA	TRBD2	TRBJ2-2	TGTGCCAGTAGTATAGTAGCGGGAGTGGGTACCGGGGAGCTGTTTTTT	CASSIVAGVGTGELFF
TRBV2	medium-sized	NA	TRBJ2-1	TGTGCCAGCAGTGAAGTTGGGAGGGGGAATGAGCAGTTCTTC	CASSEVGRGNEQFF
TRBV2	NA	NA	TRBJ1-1	TGTGCCAGCTTCTCAGCTTTCTTT	CASFSAFF
TRBV3-1/TRBV3-2	NA	NA	TRBJ1-4	TGTGCCAGCAGCCACTCCGACAGCCCCACAACTAATGAAAAACTGTTTTTT	CASSHSDSPTTNEKLFF
TRBV6-5	NA	NA	TRBJ2-7	TGTGCCAGCAGTCGACGGACGGGAGCCTACGAGCAGTACTTC	CASSRRTGAYEQYF
TRBV3-1/TRBV3-2	once	NA	TRBJ1-6	TGTGCCAGCGAGGGATCCTATAATTCACCCCTCCACTTT	CASEGSYNSPLHF
TRBV18	NA	TRBD1	TRBJ2-2	TGTGCCAGCTCACCTCGCCAGGGGGTCACCGGGGAGCTGTTTTTT	CASSPRQGVTGELFF
TRBV2	NA	TRBD1	TRBJ1-2	TGTGCCAGCAGTGGCGGACAGGGGCTCTATGGCTACACCTTC	CASSGGQGLYGYTF
TRBV10-3	NA	NA	TRBJ1-1	TGTGCCATCAAGAAGAATCAGGACAGTGAAGCTTTCTTT	CAIKKNQDSEAFF
TRBV20-1	once	NA	TRBJ2-5	TGCAGTGCTAGTACAGGGGGGGGGCAAGAGACCCAGTACTTC	CSASTGGGQETQYF
TRBV13	NA	NA	TRBJ2-2	TGTGCCAGCAGCACAAACACGTTCGCGAACACCGGGGAGCTGTTTTTT	CASSTNTFANTGELFF
TRBV6-5	once	NA	TRBJ2-1	TGTGCCAGCAGTTACTTCGCGCCACCCCTCTACAATGAGCAGTTCTTC	CASSYFAPPLYNEQFF
TRBV5-4	NA	TRBD1	TRBJ1-2	TGTGCCAGCAGCGGCGTGGACAGGGGGTTTTATGGCTACACCTTC	CASSGVDRGFYGYTF
TRBV7-9	NA	NA	TRBJ2-7	TGTGCCAGCAGCTTCGACGGGAATTTTTACGAGCAGTACTTC	CASSFDGNFYEQYF
TRBV19	NA	NA	TRBJ1-5	TGTGCCAGTAGTAGTCCCCGGGACAAGCAGGGCAATCAGCCCCAGCATTTT	CASSSPRDKQGNQPQHF
TRBV5-6	NA	TRBD2	TRBJ2-1	TGTGCCAGCAGTCCCGGGACTAGCGTTTACAATGAGCAGTTCTTC	CASSPGTSVYNEQFF
TRBV28	NA	NA	TRBJ1-5	TGTGCCAGCAGTTCAGGGAGGTCGAATCAGCCCCAGCATTTT	CASSSGRSNQPQHF
TRBV3-1/TRBV3-2	few	NA	TRBJ1-6	TGTGCCAGCAGCGAGGGCCGTTTCCGGACACCCCTCCACTTT	CASSEGRFRTPLHF
TRBV7-9	once	NA	TRBJ1-1	TGTGCCAGCAGCCCCGGCGACAGGAGCTACCCAGAAGCTTTCTTT	CASSPGDRSYPEAFF
TRBV5-1	NA	NA	TRBJ1-1	TGCGCCAGCAGCTTGGTTTACGGGAACACTGAAGCTTTCTTT	CASSLVYGNTEAFF
TRBV2	NA	NA	TRBJ1-5	TGTGCCAGCAGTCTAAATAATCAGCCCCAGCATTTT	CASSLNNQPQHF
TRBV29-1	NA	NA	TRBJ1-5	TGCAGCGCCGCACAGGATAGCAATCAGCCCCAGCATTTT	CSAAQDSNQPQHF
TRBV5-4	NA	NA	TRBJ2-3	TGTGCCAGCAGCGCGGGCCTGGAGCTAGATACGCAGTATTTT	CASSAGLELDTQYF
TRBV9	NA	NA	TRBJ2-5	TGTGCCAGCAGCGAGGGGGGGAGAGTGGGAGTCCTGCAAGAGACCCAGTACTTC	CASSEGGRVGVLQETQYF
TRBV10-1	NA	NA	TRBJ2-1	TGCGCCAGCACCCTATCCCCTCCCGATGAGCAGTTCTTC	CASTLSPPDEQFF
TRBV5-6	NA	NA	TRBJ1-4	TGTGCCAGCAGCCGGGACTGGAATGAAAAACTGTTTTTT	CASSRDWNEKLFF
TRBV18	NA	TRBD1	TRBJ1-5	TGTGCCAGCTCACACGAGACAGGGTTAAGCCAGCCCCAGCATTTT	CASSHETGLSQPQHF
TRBV25-1	once	TRBD1	TRBJ1-1	TGTGCCAGCCGGGGGACAGAGCACACTGAAGCTTTCTTT	CASRGTEHTEAFF
TRBV7-9	NA	NA	TRBJ2-5	TGTGCCAGCAGCTCCCGGGATGCGGGGATGGAAGAGACCCAGTACTTC	CASSSRDAGMEETQYF
TRBV25-1	NA	NA	TRBJ2-5	TGTGCCAGCAGTGCCAGGATTGAAGGGACCCAGTACTTC	CASSARIEGTQYF
TRBV18	NA	NA	TRBJ1-1	TGTGCCAGCTCACCACCGGGGGGGAACACTGAAGCTTTCTTT	CASSPPGGNTEAFF
TRBV11-1	medium-sized	TRBD1	TRBJ2-2	TGTGCCAGCAGCTTTTTTGACAGGGGCACCGGGGAGCTGTTTTTT	CASSFFDRGTGELFF
TRBV5-1	NA	TRBD2	TRBJ2-3	TGCGCCAGCAGCCGGTTGACAGTCCCCAAGAGCGGGAGGGCTAGCACAGATACGCAGTATTTT	CASSRLTVPKSGRASTDTQYF
TRBV5-1	NA	NA	TRBJ1-1	TGCGCCAGCAGCCCCACAGGGATGAACACTGAAGCTTTCTTT	CASSPTGMNTEAFF
TRBV3-1/TRBV3-2	NA	NA	TRBJ2-1	TGTGCCAGCAGCCAAGTCTCCAATGAGCAGTTCTTC	CASSQVSNEQFF
TRBV5-1	NA	NA	TRBJ1-1	TGCGCCCGCAGCGGGGTGGGGGGTATGAACACTGAAGCTTTCTTT	CARSGVGGMNTEAFF
TRBV2	NA	NA	TRBJ1-1	TGTGCCAGCAGTGGACAGTGGAACACTGAAGCTTTCTTT	CASSGQWNTEAFF
TRBV7-2	NA	NA	TRBJ2-7	TGTGCCAGCAGCTTAGTTCGGGACGGACTATCCGACGAGCAGTACTTC	CASSLVRDGLSDEQYF
TRBV18	NA	TRBD2	TRBJ2-7	TGTGCCAGCTCCGTTGGACTAGCGGGAACCTCCTACGAGCAGTACTTC	CASSVGLAGTSYEQYF
TRBV12-3/TRBV12-4	NA	NA	TRBJ1-1	TGTGCCAGCAGTGAGGGACTTGGGACTGAAGCTTTCTTT	CASSEGLGTEAFF
TRBV5-4	NA	NA	TRBJ2-7	TGTGCCAGCAGCCTTAGGGGAGGCGGGTACGAGCAGTACTTC	CASSLRGGGYEQYF
TRBV27	NA	NA	TRBJ1-3	TGTGCCAGCAGTTTAACGGCTGGAAACACCATATATTTT	CASSLTAGNTIYF
TRBV28	NA	NA	TRBJ1-2	TGTGCCAGCAGTCCGTATGGCGGCAATTCACTCCTCTATGGCTACACCTTC	CASSPYGGNSLLYGYTF
TRBV11-2	NA	TRBD1	TRBJ1-5	TGTGCCAGCAGCCCTAGTGGGGGACAGGGAAATCAGCCCCAGCATTTT	CASSPSGGQGNQPQHF
TRBV28	NA	TRBD2	TRBJ2-3	TGTGCCAGCAGTTTAACTAGCGGGAGTTTTGCAGATACGCAGTATTTT	CASSLTSGSFADTQYF
TRBV10-1	few	NA	TRBJ1-1	TGCGCCAGCAGTGAGAGGGGAATGAACACTGAAGCTTTCTTT	CASSERGMNTEAFF
TRBV6-1	few	TRBD2	TRBJ2-5	TGTGCCAGCAGTGAAACCCCTTTAAGCGGGGGGAAGACCCAGTACTTC	CASSETPLSGGKTQYF
TRBV18	few	NA	TRBJ2-5	TGTGCCAGCTCATACGTTTGGGGCGGGGAAGAGACCCAGTACTTC	CASSYVWGGEETQYF
TRBV6-1	NA	TRBD1	TRBJ2-7	TGTGCCAGCAGTGAAGCGGAGGACAGGTTCTACGAGCAGTACTTC	CASSEAEDRFYEQYF
TRBV5-5	NA	NA	TRBJ1-2	TGTGCCAGCAGCTTGGACGGGAATGGCTACACCTTC	CASSLDGNGYTF
TRBV7-8	NA	NA	TRBJ1-5	TGTGCCAGCAGCCGGACAGCTCAGCGGGATCAGCCCCAGCATTTT	CASSRTAQRDQPQHF